This T cell receptor (beta chain) emerged from a study of T cells expressing NK-cell markers. In the study overall: The TCR beta repertoires were obtained from sorted CD3+CD56+NKG2C+, CD3+CD56+NKG2C- and CD3+CD56-NKG2C+ T cells. Of eight sequenced donors, seven were HCMV-seropositive and one HCMV-seronegative.

Germline lookup yields CDR1 LNHDA and CDR2 SQIVND (reference sequence). CDR3 length: 15 amino acids. A 5'RACE template switching approach incorporating UMIs was used to make TCR beta cDNA. TCRdb reprocessed the 5' RACE reads, with one entry per CDR3 protein and no DNA. This listing includes about 170,000 distinct CDR3 sequences. J is TRBJ2-3 and V is TRBV19; TCRdb lists TRBD2, though no DNA is available to test this call. The sequence derives from a man aged 18-70 years in good health. Sequenced input: blood T cells: a sorted CD56 or NKG2C T cell subset, CD4+ or CD8+ T cells, or bulk PBMC T cells (not recorded which). The CDR3 spells CASSIDEGTPDTQYF.